This T cell receptor beta chain was retrieved from a study of blood T cell repertoires in COVID-19. Overall study: Italy, Spain and the United States were the sources of the convalescent and acute COVID-19 samples. Sample material is recorded as cDNA or gDNA derived from T cells, B-cell-depleted T cells, or PBMCs.

The CDR3 covers 16 residues. CDR1 is MNHEY and CDR2 is SVGEGT in the germline V gene. Trimming left V 6 bases short and J 2 bases short, with 20 bases between. Original analysis: Estimates of nucleated cell counts were drawn from the amplification of reference gene primers. Clones were sequenced by immunoSEQ multiplex PCR, and TCRdb holds only the in-frame ones, with some missing. Clone size and V and J calls were adopted from that table, with D and trimming inferred from the DNA. The table includes about 14,000 clones, 73% detected once. Sequencing input: peripheral blood. The sequence was collected from a boy younger than 10 with active or convalescent COVID-19. The rearrangement joins TRBV6-2 or TRBV6-3 to TRBJ2-7, with D perhaps TRBD1 (6 bases). The CDR3 loop is CASSLPVTGQTYEQYF. The CDR3 DNA sequence: TGTGCCAGCAGCCTTCCCGTTACTGGACAGACCTACGAGCAGTACTTC.